This is a list of T cell receptor beta chains from one sample in a study of T cells in Graves' hyperthyroidism and ophthalmopathy. TCRdb used MiXCR to reprocess the multiplex PCR reads, holding one entry per CDR3 protein. The sample has about 640,000 distinct CDR3 sequences, 13% to 15% seen once. Sequenced material: blood. Receptors originate from a woman aged 50 to 60 with Graves' ophthalmopathy. CDR3s include the opening cysteine and the closing phenylalanine or tryptophan. A D gene is named only where the DNA matches it firmly. Clone size is given for some rows only: seen once, a few or many times, or a class if the clone is expanded.

abundance: once
d_gene: .
v_gene: TRBV12-3/TRBV12-4
j_gene: TRBJ1-5
CDR3aa: CASTLGDLSNQPQHF
CDR3nt: TGTGCCAGCACCCTCGGGGACCTTAGCAATCAGCCCCAGCATTTT

abundance: .
d_gene: .
v_gene: TRBV7-9
j_gene: TRBJ2-7
CDR3aa: CASSFGTGTPWEQYF
CDR3nt: TGTGCCAGCAGCTTTGGAACAGGGACCCCCTGGGAGCAGTACTTC

abundance: .
d_gene: TRBD2
v_gene: TRBV4-3
j_gene: TRBJ2-1
CDR3aa: CASSLGLAPDYNEQFF
CDR3nt: TGCGCCAGCAGTCTGGGACTAGCACCAGACTACAATGAGCAGTTCTTC

abundance: many
d_gene: .
v_gene: TRBV28
j_gene: TRBJ2-7
CDR3aa: CASSQGPESYEQYF
CDR3nt: TGTGCCAGCAGCCAGGGTCCAGAGTCCTACGAGCAGTACTTC

abundance: .
d_gene: .
v_gene: TRBV18
j_gene: TRBJ1-5
CDR3aa: CASSSGQSGPQHF
CDR3nt: TGTGCCAGCTCATCAGGACAGAGTGGGCCCCAGCATTTT

abundance: many
d_gene: TRBD2
v_gene: TRBV18
j_gene: TRBJ2-1
CDR3aa: CASTTTTSGTYNEQFF
CDR3nt: TGTGCCAGCACAACCACGACTAGCGGGACGTACAATGAGCAGTTCTTC

abundance: .
d_gene: TRBD1
v_gene: TRBV15
j_gene: TRBJ2-1
CDR3aa: CATTQGQGFNNEQFF
CDR3nt: TGTGCCACCACCCAGGGACAGGGTTTCAACAATGAGCAGTTCTTC

abundance: many
d_gene: .
v_gene: TRBV28
j_gene: TRBJ2-3
CDR3aa: CASSDRPGATDTQYF
CDR3nt: TGTGCCAGCAGTGATCGTCCAGGTGCTACAGATACGCAGTATTTT

abundance: many
d_gene: TRBD2
v_gene: TRBV5-1
j_gene: TRBJ2-1
CDR3aa: CASSETSGLAYNEQFF
CDR3nt: TGCGCCAGCAGCGAAACTAGCGGATTAGCCTACAATGAGCAGTTCTTC

abundance: .
d_gene: TRBD1
v_gene: TRBV12-5
j_gene: TRBJ2-1
CDR3aa: CASGTGGSYNEQFF
CDR3nt: TGTGCTAGTGGTACAGGGGGCTCGTACAATGAGCAGTTCTTC

abundance: many
d_gene: TRBD1
v_gene: TRBV19
j_gene: TRBJ1-1
CDR3aa: CASSSSGTVMNTEAFF
CDR3nt: TGTGCCAGTAGCAGCTCCGGGACAGTCATGAACACTGAAGCTTTCTTT

abundance: many
d_gene: .
v_gene: TRBV20-1
j_gene: TRBJ2-7
CDR3aa: CSARQRMTGEFYEQYF
CDR3nt: TGCAGTGCTAGACAACGGATGACGGGAGAATTCTACGAGCAGTACTTC

abundance: many
d_gene: .
v_gene: TRBV28
j_gene: TRBJ2-5
CDR3aa: CASSSFLSGDQETQYF
CDR3nt: TGTGCCAGCAGTTCATTTCTCAGCGGAGACCAAGAGACCCAGTACTTC

abundance: .
d_gene: TRBD2
v_gene: TRBV12-3/TRBV12-4
j_gene: TRBJ2-1
CDR3aa: CASIPSGDSGYNEQFF
CDR3nt: TGTGCCAGCATCCCTAGCGGGGACAGTGGGTACAATGAGCAGTTCTTC

abundance: many
d_gene: TRBD2
v_gene: TRBV10-3
j_gene: TRBJ2-1
CDR3aa: CATAPGLAGVNEQFF
CDR3nt: TGTGCCACCGCTCCTGGACTAGCGGGAGTCAATGAGCAGTTCTTC

abundance: many
d_gene: .
v_gene: TRBV15
j_gene: TRBJ2-1
CDR3aa: CATSSLGGASNEQFF
CDR3nt: TGTGCCACCAGCTCACTGGGCGGGGCCTCGAATGAGCAGTTCTTC

abundance: few
d_gene: TRBD2
v_gene: TRBV19
j_gene: TRBJ2-1
CDR3aa: CASSITSGRTIYNEQFF
CDR3nt: TGTGCCAGTAGTATAACTAGCGGGAGGACGATCTACAATGAGCAGTTCTTC

abundance: many
d_gene: TRBD1
v_gene: TRBV28
j_gene: TRBJ2-6
CDR3aa: CASSVGDRGSGANVLTF
CDR3nt: TGTGCCAGCAGTGTAGGGGACAGGGGTTCTGGGGCCAACGTCCTGACTTTC

abundance: few
d_gene: TRBD2
v_gene: TRBV7-7
j_gene: TRBJ2-2
CDR3aa: CASSLAASGRLTGELFF
CDR3nt: TGTGCTAGCAGCTTAGCGGCTAGCGGGAGGTTGACCGGGGAGCTGTTTTTT

abundance: .
d_gene: TRBD2
v_gene: TRBV27
j_gene: TRBJ2-1
CDR3aa: CASGIVGLAGGRGGGNEQFF
CDR3nt: TGTGCCAGCGGAATCGTCGGACTAGCGGGAGGGCGAGGGGGGGGGAATGAGCAGTTCTTC

abundance: many
d_gene: .
v_gene: TRBV7-2
j_gene: TRBJ1-1
CDR3aa: CASSLALGNTEAFF
CDR3nt: TGTGCCAGCAGCTTAGCTTTAGGGAACACTGAAGCTTTCTTT

abundance: .
d_gene: TRBD2
v_gene: TRBV29-1
j_gene: TRBJ2-2
CDR3aa: CSVTRLAINPGELFF
CDR3nt: TGCAGCGTCACCAGACTAGCAATTAATCCCGGGGAGCTGTTTTTT

abundance: many
d_gene: .
v_gene: TRBV12-3/TRBV12-4
j_gene: TRBJ1-1
CDR3aa: CASSFGVGNTEAFF
CDR3nt: TGTGCCAGCAGTTTTGGGGTAGGGAACACTGAAGCTTTCTTT

abundance: few
d_gene: .
v_gene: TRBV24-1
j_gene: TRBJ2-1
CDR3aa: CATSDSGAGVSSGQFF
CDR3nt: TGTGCCACCAGTGATTCGGGGGCGGGAGTGTCCTCAGGGCAGTTCTTC

abundance: many
d_gene: .
v_gene: TRBV20-1
j_gene: TRBJ1-4
CDR3aa: CSARVRAEFEKLFF
CDR3nt: TGCAGTGCTAGAGTCCGGGCGGAGTTTGAAAAACTGTTTTTT

abundance: few
d_gene: TRBD1
v_gene: TRBV10-3
j_gene: TRBJ2-1
CDR3aa: CAIRDSDRDNEQFF
CDR3nt: TGTGCCATCAGGGACTCAGACAGGGACAATGAGCAGTTCTTC

abundance: many
d_gene: .
v_gene: TRBV7-8
j_gene: TRBJ1-1
CDR3aa: CASSRLGQYTEAFF
CDR3nt: TGTGCCAGCAGCCGACTAGGACAGTACACTGAAGCTTTCTTT

abundance: few
d_gene: .
v_gene: TRBV6-1
j_gene: TRBJ2-4
CDR3aa: CASSPHGRKNIQYF
CDR3nt: TGTGCCAGCAGTCCTCATGGGCGCAAAAACATTCAGTACTTC

abundance: many
d_gene: TRBD2
v_gene: TRBV5-1
j_gene: TRBJ2-3
CDR3aa: CASSLRTSGSPDTQYF
CDR3nt: TGCGCCAGCAGCCTCCGGACTAGCGGGAGCCCAGATACGCAGTATTTT

abundance: few
d_gene: TRBD2
v_gene: TRBV20-1
j_gene: TRBJ2-1
CDR3aa: CSAREIGGRAYNEQFF
CDR3nt: TGCAGTGCTAGAGAAATTGGCGGGAGGGCCTACAATGAGCAGTTCTTC

abundance: many
d_gene: .
v_gene: TRBV20-1
j_gene: TRBJ2-5
CDR3aa: CSATKQETQYF
CDR3nt: TGCAGTGCAACGAAGCAAGAGACCCAGTACTTC

abundance: few
d_gene: .
v_gene: TRBV4-3
j_gene: TRBJ1-5
CDR3aa: CASSQDRLQVSNQPQHF
CDR3nt: TGCGCCAGCAGCCAAGATCGGCTCCAGGTCAGCAATCAGCCCCAGCATTTT

abundance: many
d_gene: .
v_gene: TRBV18
j_gene: TRBJ2-5
CDR3aa: CASSHSTVQETQYF
CDR3nt: TGTGCCAGCTCCCACTCTACGGTCCAAGAGACCCAGTACTTC

abundance: many
d_gene: .
v_gene: TRBV5-4
j_gene: TRBJ2-7
CDR3aa: CASSASGTLLYEQYF
CDR3nt: TGTGCCAGCAGCGCGTCCGGGACCCTACTTTACGAGCAGTACTTC

abundance: few
d_gene: .
v_gene: TRBV28
j_gene: TRBJ1-6
CDR3aa: CASRPSGTRSSPLHF
CDR3nt: TGTGCCAGCAGACCCTCCGGGACTAGGAGTTCACCCCTCCACTTT